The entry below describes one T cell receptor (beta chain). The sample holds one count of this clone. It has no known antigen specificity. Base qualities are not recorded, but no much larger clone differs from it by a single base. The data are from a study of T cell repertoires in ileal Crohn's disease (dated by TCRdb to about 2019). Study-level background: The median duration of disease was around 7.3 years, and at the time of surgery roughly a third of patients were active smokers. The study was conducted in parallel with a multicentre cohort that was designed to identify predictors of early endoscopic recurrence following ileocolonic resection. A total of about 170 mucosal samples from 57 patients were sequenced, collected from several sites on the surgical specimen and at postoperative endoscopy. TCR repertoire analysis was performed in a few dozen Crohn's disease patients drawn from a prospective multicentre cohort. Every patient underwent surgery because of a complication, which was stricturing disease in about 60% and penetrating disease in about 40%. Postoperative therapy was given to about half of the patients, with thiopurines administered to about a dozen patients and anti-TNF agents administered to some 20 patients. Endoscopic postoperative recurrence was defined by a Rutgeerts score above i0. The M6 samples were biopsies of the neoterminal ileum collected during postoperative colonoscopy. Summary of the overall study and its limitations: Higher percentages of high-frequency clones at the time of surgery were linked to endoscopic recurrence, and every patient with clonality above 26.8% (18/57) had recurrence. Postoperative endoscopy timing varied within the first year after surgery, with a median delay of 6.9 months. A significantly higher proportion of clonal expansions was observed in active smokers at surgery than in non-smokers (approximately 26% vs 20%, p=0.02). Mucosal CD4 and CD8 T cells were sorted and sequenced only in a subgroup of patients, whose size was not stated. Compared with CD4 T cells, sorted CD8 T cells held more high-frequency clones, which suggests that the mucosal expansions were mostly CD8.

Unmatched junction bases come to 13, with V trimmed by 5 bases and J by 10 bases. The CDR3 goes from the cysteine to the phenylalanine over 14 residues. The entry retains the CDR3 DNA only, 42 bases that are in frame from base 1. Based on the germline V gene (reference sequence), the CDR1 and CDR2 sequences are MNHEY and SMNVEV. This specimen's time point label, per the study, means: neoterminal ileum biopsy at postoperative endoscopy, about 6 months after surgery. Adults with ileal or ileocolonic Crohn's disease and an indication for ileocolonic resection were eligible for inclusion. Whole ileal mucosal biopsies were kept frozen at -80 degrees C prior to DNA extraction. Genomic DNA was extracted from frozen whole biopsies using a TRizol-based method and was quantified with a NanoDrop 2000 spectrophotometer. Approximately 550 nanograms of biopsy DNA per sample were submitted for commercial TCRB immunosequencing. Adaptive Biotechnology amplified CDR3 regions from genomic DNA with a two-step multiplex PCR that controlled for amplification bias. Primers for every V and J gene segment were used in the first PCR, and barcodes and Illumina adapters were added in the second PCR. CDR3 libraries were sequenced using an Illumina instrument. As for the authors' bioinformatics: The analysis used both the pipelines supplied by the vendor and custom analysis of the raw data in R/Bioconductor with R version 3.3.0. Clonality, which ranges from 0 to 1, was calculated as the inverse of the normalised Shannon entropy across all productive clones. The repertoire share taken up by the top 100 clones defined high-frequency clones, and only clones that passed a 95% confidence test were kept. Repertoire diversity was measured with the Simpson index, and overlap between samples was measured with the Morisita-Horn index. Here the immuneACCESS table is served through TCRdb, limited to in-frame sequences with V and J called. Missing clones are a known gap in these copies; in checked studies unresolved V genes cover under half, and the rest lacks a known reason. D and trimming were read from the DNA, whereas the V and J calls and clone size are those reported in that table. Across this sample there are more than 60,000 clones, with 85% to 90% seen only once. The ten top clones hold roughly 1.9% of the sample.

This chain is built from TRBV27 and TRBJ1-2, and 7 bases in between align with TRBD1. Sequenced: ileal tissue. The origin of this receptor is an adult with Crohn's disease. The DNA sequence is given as TGTGCCAGCAGTCCTATGACAGGGAGCGGTGACTACACCTTC. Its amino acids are CASSPMTGSGDYTF.